This T cell receptor beta chain was captured by sequencing in a study of T cell clonality in common variable immunodeficiency. Most patients and controls had Caucasian heritage. Clones were read by immunoSEQ multiplex PCR, and TCRdb kept only the in-frame ones, dropping some. The table records some 45,000 clones without singletons, the ten largest covering roughly 6.2%. This clone was recorded a few times. Coverage ceases 3 residues before the CDR3 finishes, and the germline J gene fills in the end. Germline V gives CDR1 SEHNR, CDR2 FQNEAQ (reference sequence). The CDR3 has 12 amino acids. The clonotype originates from a person aged 18 to 75 in good health. The sample comprised peripheral blood mononuclear cells. The chain employs TRBV7-9 and TRBJ1-2, with D tentatively TRBD1 (5 bases). CDR3 DNA (partial): TGTGCCAGCTCCCCGAGGGGTTACGAC. Residues: CASSPRGYD. The whole CDR3 sequence is CASSPRGYDYTF.